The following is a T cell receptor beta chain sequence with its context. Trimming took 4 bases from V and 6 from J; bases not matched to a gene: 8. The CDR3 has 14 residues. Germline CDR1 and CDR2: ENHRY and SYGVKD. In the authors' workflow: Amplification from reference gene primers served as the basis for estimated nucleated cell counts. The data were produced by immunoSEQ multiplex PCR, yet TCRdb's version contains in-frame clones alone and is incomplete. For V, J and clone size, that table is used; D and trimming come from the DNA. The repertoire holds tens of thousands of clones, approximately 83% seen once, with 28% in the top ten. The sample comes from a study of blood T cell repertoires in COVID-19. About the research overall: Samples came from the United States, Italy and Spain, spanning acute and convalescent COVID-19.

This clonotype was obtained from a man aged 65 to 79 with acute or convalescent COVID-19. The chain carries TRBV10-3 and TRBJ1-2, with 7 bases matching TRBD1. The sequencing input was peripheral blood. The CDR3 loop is CAISGTGTTDGYTF. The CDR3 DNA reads TGTGCCATCAGTGGGACAGGAACAACCGATGGCTACACCTTC.